The clone carrying this T cell receptor (beta chain) occurred a few times. Its cognate antigen is unknown. The data belong to a study of identical twins. The study, taken as a whole, reports: The models systematically underestimated how much out-of-frame TCR alpha was shared in monozygotic twins.

TCRdb re-called the 5' RACE reads through MiXCR, storing one row per CDR3 protein. The sample yields a few hundred thousand distinct CDR3 sequences, approximately 24% seen once. The CDR3 runs 14 residues. V lost 3 bases and J 5 bases, leaving 11 bases between the germline ends. Germline CDR1 is SGHRS and CDR2 is YFSETQ. These records were also assigned to another study, of T cells expressing NK-cell markers.

Sequenced: CD4+ T cells sorted from blood. The genes are TRBV5-1 and TRBJ2-2; D may correspond to TRBD1 or TRBD2 (5 bases each). This TCR derives from a woman aged 18-30 years in good health. CDR3 amino acids: CASSYGTLTGELFF. For the CDR3, the DNA is TGCGCCAGCAGCTACGGGACGCTGACCGGGGAGCTGTTTTTT.